This T cell receptor (beta chain) is drawn from a study of shared clonotypes between healthy human individuals. Findings and caveats of the study: Represented genetic and exposure-history diversity was restricted by having few donors.

The V end lost 0 bases, the J end lost 5 bases, and 10 bases lay between the germline ends. In germline, CDR1 is SGHAT, CDR2 FQNNGV. CDR3 size: 15 residues. Libraries were prepared by immunoSEQ multiplex PCR; TCRdb keeps only in-frame clonotypes and omits some of them. The sample yields around 700,000 clones, approximately 74% seen once. This clone came up once. The antigen remains undetermined. The sequencing input was memory CD4+ T cells sorted from blood. Subset specified: CD45RA-negative fraction. The receptor's source is a woman in her 30s in good health. The chain recombines TRBV11-2 with TRBJ2-2; D is uncertain. In DNA form, the CDR3 reads TGTGCCAGCAGCTTAGATTACAGTCCAACCGGGGAGCTGTTTTTT. Protein sequence: CASSLDYSPTGELFF.